Listed here are 2 T cell receptor beta chains from one sample, sequenced in a study of regulatory T cells in long-lasting Graves disease (dated by TCRdb to the early 2020s). Library preparation employed multiplex PCR. The sequencing machine was an Illumina HiSeq 4000. iRepertoire HTBI primers and Arm-PCR amplification of CDR3 regions were used to construct TCR beta libraries. Using fastp trimming at Q25 and MiXCR clonotype assembly, TCRdb reanalyzed the public sequencing data and kept in-frame beta chains. CDR3 protein sequences are deduplicated, and each keeps its most common genes and DNA. In this sample the table shows under 500,000 distinct CDR3 sequences, roughly 20% of which occur a single time. 6.5% to 10% of the sample goes to the ten largest clones. Read against the paper, the sample's time point label means: persistent/refractory GD, antithyroid drugs over 5 years with positive TRAb. For both TCR sequencing and RNA sequencing, RNA was extracted from PBMCs in TRIzol.

The material sequenced was peripheral blood mononuclear cells (PBMCs), taken when the disease was refractory, from a patient treated with antithyroid drugs. All receptors derive from a female donor with Graves disease.

This clonotype was seen only a few times. CDR3 in DNA: TGTGCCAGCAGCCGGACTAGCGGGAGATCCTCCTACAATGAGCAGTTCTTC. Amino acids: CASSRTSGRSSYNEQFF. V usage is TRBV2 and J usage is TRBJ2-1; 13 bases are shared with TRBD2. V trimming: 6 bases; J trimming: 0 bases; junction bases outside the gene matches: 5. The CDR3 totals 17 residues. Germline loops: CDR1 SNHLY, CDR2 FYNNEI.

This clonotype was observed at least ten times. This chain links TRBV29-1 with TRBJ1-5; a possible D gene is TRBD1 (5 bases). The V end lost 6 bases, the J end lost 6 bases, and 15 bases lay between the germline ends. CDR1 is SQVTM and CDR2 is ANQGSEA in the germline V gene. This CDR3 has 13 residues. The CDR3 loop reads CSVLSGKGQPQHF. The CDR3, as DNA: TGCAGCGTCTTGTCAGGGAAAGGTCAGCCCCAGCATTTT. Combining the CDR3 with reference TRBV29-1 and TRBJ1-5 gives the whole variable domain SAVISQKPSRDICQRGTSLTIQCQVDSQVTMMFWYRQQPGQSLTLIATANQGSEATYESGFVIDKFPISRPNLTFSTLTVSNMSPEDSSIYLCSVLSGKGQPQHFGDGTRLSIL.